The sequence of this T cell receptor beta chain was determined in a study of shared clonotypes between healthy human individuals. Generated by immunoSEQ multiplex PCR, the TCRdb table keeps only in-frame clones and is missing some. The data show over a million clones, less than 99% seen once. The CDR3 length is 17 residues. Trimming took off 2 bases at V and 5 bases at J, with 18 bases between the two ends. CDR1 is WSHSY and CDR2 is SAAADI in the germline V gene. Sequencing used naive CD4+ T cells sorted from blood. Subset reported: CD45RA+ positively selected. This TCR derives from a man younger than 40 in good health. This chain links TRBV10-2 with TRBJ2-2, with D hard to call. CDR3 amino acids: CASSEDRSNLRTGELFF. CDR3 DNA: TGCGCCAGCAGTGAGGACCGCAGCAACCTTAGAACCGGGGAGCTGTTTTTT.